Given below is one T cell receptor beta chain in context. Its matching antigen is unknown. The record originates from a study of beta chain features in type 1 diabetes. Background on the study: Healthy donors and patients showed comparable age, gender and cell yields.

Expressed TCRB transcripts were sequenced, since all the RNA that had been isolated was reverse transcribed. Assay used: immunoSEQ multiplex PCR; TCRdb lists only in-frame clones, some missing. The table shows about 320,000 clones, with 14% occurring only once. CDR1 MGHDK and CDR2 SYGVNS come from the germline V gene. V trimming: 8 bases; J trimming: 2 bases; junction bases outside the gene matches: 4. There are 13 residues in the CDR3. Regarding the study as a whole: Insertions were fewer and deletions more numerous at VDJ junctions in type 1 diabetes patients. Compared with healthy donors, patients appeared to share more similar naive, central memory and regulatory TCRB repertoires.

Sequenced input: central memory CD4+ T cells from blood. The chain couples TRBV25-1 to TRBJ2-7; 9 bases align to TRBD1. This sequence originates from a man aged 25 to 45 in good health. The CDR3 DNA is TGTGCCAGCTCAAGACAGGGGGCCTACGAGCAGTACTTC. This codes for CASSRQGAYEQYF.